This record concerns one T cell receptor beta chain sequence. It lacks a known antigen. One base away there is no much larger clone; base qualities are not given. The sample holds other DNA sequences that translate to the same CDR3. Trimming takes 4 bases from V and 2 bases from J, and the germline ends sit 9 bases apart. The germline V gene supplies CDR1 SGHRS and CDR2 YFSETQ. Including the terminal cysteine and phenylalanine, the CDR3 comprises 13 residues. Only the CDR3 DNA stays, 39 bases, in frame from base 1. This sample is part of a study of OX40 agonist ivuxolimab in advanced cancers. About the investigation overall: Ivuxolimab, which targeted the costimulatory receptor OX40 (CD134), was an agonistic, fully human IgG2 monoclonal antibody. In the dose-escalation cohort, 75% to 90% of patients were male, and the mean age was roughly 60 years with a range of roughly 20 to 80. Intravenous ivuxolimab was administered to patients every 2 weeks at six dose levels: 0.01, 0.1, 0.3, 1.5, 3 and 10 mg/kg. The paper covers the monotherapy dose-escalation part of the phase I ivuxolimab trial, which included N of about 50 patients. Prior anti-PD-1, anti-PD-L1 or anti-CTLA-4 therapy was permitted, and checkpoint inhibitors had been received by around 39% of dose-escalation patients. Of the approximately 53 patients in dose escalation, some 20 had hepatocellular carcinoma, about 15 had melanoma, 9 had renal cell carcinoma and 9 had head and neck cancer. Partial responses occurred in three dose-escalation patients: two with cutaneous melanoma and one with hepatocellular carcinoma. The purpose of peripheral TCRbeta sequencing was to test whether ivuxolimab changed TCR sequence diversity and led to clonal T-cell expansion.

Broad study findings and their caveats: At doses from 0.1 to 3.0 mg/kg, clonal expansion was seen in both CD4+ and CD8+ blood T cells between baseline and week 6. After ivuxolimab, CD8+ T cells had more expanded clones than CD4+ T cells on average. In the 0.1-3.0 mg/kg groups, partial responders had among the lowest normalized peripheral clonal expansion, particularly in CD8+ T cells. Low levels of normalized T-cell clonal expansion were also seen in some nonresponding patients. Antigen specificity was not determined for the clonally expanded peripheral T cells.

Patients with autoimmune disease history or receiving systemic immunosuppression were excluded from the trial. In every dose cohort, peripheral blood was drawn for TCR sequencing at baseline, cycle 4 day 1, and cycle 7 day 1. Samples were obtained from an open-label, multicenter, first-in-human phase I dose-escalation trial of ivuxolimab. The trial enrolled adults with locally advanced or metastatic head and neck squamous cell, hepatocellular, melanoma or renal cell carcinoma. Before TCR sequencing, CD4+ T cells and CD8+ T cells were sorted from peripheral blood as separate populations. For sequencing of the TCRbeta CDR3 region, genomic DNA was extracted from the sorted cells. The immunoSEQ Assay was used to sequence the TCRbeta CDR3 regions. What TCRdb holds here is the immuneACCESS table cut down to in-frame rearrangements. Part of the clones is not present; checked against another copy, under half of the missing clones reflect an unresolved V gene, and the others are unexplained. This sample comprises fewer than 60,000 clones, 60% to 80% of them detected only once. Roughly 3.9% of the sample lies in the top ten.

The TCR originated in an adult with an advanced solid tumor such as melanoma, head and neck, liver or kidney cancer. The sample consisted of CD4+ or CD8+ T cells sorted from blood, taken in a trial of the OX40 agonist ivuxolimab. This sequence uses TRBV5-1 and TRBJ1-1; no confident D gene assignment can be made. The nucleotide sequence reads TGCGCCAGCAGCCTAGGCGGAAACACTGAAGCTTTCTTT. It codes for CASSLGGNTEAFF.